This T cell receptor beta chain was documented in a study of CD8+ T cells in alopecia areata. cDNA prepared by RNA extraction and subsequent reverse transcription served as the template for sequencing. Clones were read by immunoSEQ multiplex PCR, and TCRdb kept only the in-frame ones, dropping some. Among 90,000 to 100,000 clones listed, 50% to 75% were seen once. CDR1 and CDR2 from the germline V gene are SGHRS and YFSETQ. Trimming removed 0 bases from V and 4 bases from J, with 13 bases in between. The CDR3 length is 15 residues. Described treatment: oral pan-JAK inhibitor, 5-10 mg twice daily. PBMCs provided sorted CD4+ and CD8+ T cells.

The rearrangement links TRBV5-1 to TRBJ1-1, with D tentatively TRBD1 (5 bases). The TCR was taken from a human donor with alopecia areata. This specimen was CD8+ T cells sorted from blood, taken at week 4, from a patient treated with tofacitinib. CDR3 region: CASSLDLGPRTEAFF. The CDR3 bases are TGCGCCAGCAGCTTGGATTTGGGACCTCGCACTGAAGCTTTCTTT.